The entry below gives a single TCR beta chain sequence along with its context. Its antigen is unknown. This specimen belongs to a study of shared clonotypes between healthy human individuals. Study-level results: The authors expected sequencing depth to affect clonotype sharing among donors.

Evenly divided among several immunoSEQ plates was the genomic DNA of each subset. Clones were sequenced by immunoSEQ multiplex PCR, and TCRdb holds only the in-frame ones, with some missing. The data contain about 480,000 clones, around 79% of them singletons. The CDR3 totals 14 residues. V was trimmed by 1 base and J by 4 bases, leaving 11 bases between them. From germline, CDR1 is SGHVS and CDR2 FQNEAQ. The clonotype was recovered from a woman aged 40-49 years in good health. Some clones in this sample may be carry-over from other donors' samples. The chain is built from TRBV7-8 and TRBJ2-7; D uncertain. The sequencing sample was made of PBMCs. The CDR3 spells CASSLGAQRYEQYF. DNA of the CDR3: TGTGCCAGCAGCTTAGGAGCGCAGAGGTACGAGCAGTACTTC.